One and the same sample provided the 14 T cell receptor beta chains below, sequenced in a study of T cell responses to AZD1222 COVID-19 vaccine. Some clones are missing from TCRdb's copy, which holds only in-frame ones; the method was immunoSEQ multiplex PCR. There are over 110,000 clones in the sample; approximately 89% occur only once, and 2.8% lies in the top ten. This specimen consisted of peripheral blood, obtained on day 0 of AZD1222 vaccination. The source is an adult in good health.

The chain is built from TRBV7-8 and TRBJ2-7, with TRBD2 matching over 7 bases. This CDR3 comprises 15 residues. J was trimmed by 7 bases and V by 5 bases; bases with no gene match: 14. CDR1 is SGHVS, CDR2 FQNEAQ, per germline. The DNA for the CDR3 is TGTGCCAGCAGCCAGACTCCAGCGGGGCTCTCGGAGCAGTACTTC. Encoded protein: CASSQTPAGLSEQYF.

The rearrangement links TRBV19 to TRBJ2-3, with TRBD1 as a possible D gene (5 bases). The CDR3 extends over 14 amino acids. V gave up 5 bases and J gave up 4 bases, with 13 bases separating them. The germline V gene has CDR1 LNHDA and CDR2 SQIVND (reference sequence). CDR3 protein: CASSFRVTADTQYF. The CDR3 nucleotides are TGTGCCAGTAGTTTCAGGGTAACGGCAGATACGCAGTATTTT.

J is TRBJ2-4 and V is TRBV27; D may match TRBD1 or TRBD2 (6 bases each). The germline CDR1 and CDR2 sequences are MNHEY and SMNVEV (reference sequence). Trimming pared 5 bases from V and 8 bases from J, leaving 19 bases between. This CDR3 spans 15 amino acids. The CDR3 spells CASSALRGLKDIQYF. The CDR3 DNA sequence: TGTGCCAGCAGTGCCCTCAGGGGACTTAAGGACATTCAGTACTTC.

This clone showed up just once. V is TRBV2 and J is TRBJ1-1; D not resolved. Germline CDR1 SNHLY, CDR2 FYNNEI. The CDR3 extends over 13 amino acids. V lost 8 bases and J lost 1, with 11 bases in between. CDR3 amino acids: CASEQYGNTEAFF. CDR3 bases: TGTGCCAGCGAACAATACGGGAACACTGAAGCTTTCTTT. Full variable domain (rest looked up from reference TRBV2 and TRBJ1-1): EPEVTQTPSHQVTQMGQEVILRCVPISNHLYFYWYRQILGQKVEFLVSFYNNEISEKSEIFDDQFSVERPDGSNFTLKIRSTKLEDSAMYFCASEQYGNTEAFFGQGTRLTVV.

The genes are TRBV18 and TRBJ1-4, with D possibly TRBD1 on 5 matching bases. From germline, CDR1 is KGHSH and CDR2 LQKENI. The CDR3 has 16 residues. Trimming shortened V by 4 bases and J by 0 bases, and 12 bases separated the two germline ends. This CDR3 is CASSRDSGATNEKLFF. CDR3 DNA sequence: TGTGCCAGCTCACGTGACAGTGGAGCAACTAATGAAAAACTGTTTTTT.

In its sample, this clone was seen a few times. J is TRBJ1-2 and V is TRBV11-3, with TRBD1 identical over 8 bases. The CDR3 is 16 residues long. The germline CDR1 and CDR2 sequences are SGHNT and YENEEA. Trimming cost V 0 bases and J 5 bases; bases outside gene matches: 8. The CDR3 loop is CASSLEGRQGNYGYTF. The CDR3 region has the DNA TGTGCCAGCAGCTTAGAGGGAAGACAGGGGAATTATGGCTACACCTTC.

The chain is built from TRBV25-1 and TRBJ2-1; perhaps TRBD2 as D (6 bases). The CDR3 is made up of 14 amino acids. Trimming removed 4 bases at V and 6 bases at J, with 13 bases between. CDR1 is MGHDK, CDR2 SYGVNS, per germline. CDR3 region: CASSALTGVNEQFF. The DNA for the CDR3 is TGTGCCAGCAGTGCCTTAACGGGGGTCAATGAGCAGTTCTTC.

This clone was detected only once. The genes are TRBV3-1 (or the pseudogene TRBV3-2) and TRBJ2-7; 8 nucleotides agree with TRBD1. There are 19 residues in the CDR3. Germline V CDR1 and CDR2: LGHDT, YNNKEL (reference sequence). V lost 3 bases, J lost 7 bases, and 23 bases stayed unmatched. The CDR3 region has the DNA TGTGCCAGCAGCCAGTGGGCCCTCCGAGACAGGGGAAATGTGTGGGAGCAGTACTTC. This gives the protein CASSQWALRDRGNVWEQYF.

V is TRBV6-2 or TRBV6-3 and J is TRBJ1-2, with D possibly matching TRBD1 (5 bases). The CDR3 extends over 14 amino acids. Germline CDR1 and CDR2: MNHEY and SVGEGT. Trimming cost V 1 base and J 4 bases, with 10 bases left between them. In nucleotides, the CDR3 is TGTGCCAGCAGTTACTGGGGCAGCTTCTATGGCTACACCTTC. It translates to CASSYWGSFYGYTF.

The chain couples TRBV5-1 to TRBJ2-4; 11 bases line up with TRBD1. Germline CDR1 and CDR2: SGHRS and YFSETQ. V dropped 3 bases and J dropped 8; count of bases not matched to a gene: 4. The length of the CDR3 is 14 residues. CDR3 region: CASSWTGGEDIQYF. The CDR3 DNA reads TGCGCCAGCAGCTGGACAGGGGGCGAGGACATTCAGTACTTC.

J is TRBJ2-5 and V is TRBV24-1; D is unresolved. The CDR3 is 13 amino acids. Trimming removed 1 base from V and 4 bases from J, with 6 bases in between. Germline V lookup: CDR1 KGHDR, CDR2 SFDVKD. CDR3 in amino acids: CATSDFKGETQYF. The CDR3 coding sequence is TGTGCCACCAGTGATTTTAAAGGAGAGACCCAGTACTTC.

This sequence joins TRBV5-4 and TRBJ2-1; 7 nucleotides align to TRBD2. This CDR3 has 14 residues. CDR1 is SGHNT, CDR2 YYREEE, per germline (reference sequence). With 4 bases clipped from V and 3 bases from J, the junction kept 4 bases outside the gene matches. As DNA, the CDR3 is TGTGCCAGCAGCCAAAGCGGGAACTACAATGAGCAGTTCTTC. Translation gives CASSQSGNYNEQFF.

The rearrangement uses TRBV11-3 and TRBJ2-2; no definite D call. V was trimmed by 6 bases and J by 2 bases, leaving 4 bases between them. The CDR3 is 12 residues long. Germline V CDR1 and CDR2: SGHNT, YENEEA. Here the CDR3 DNA reads TGTGCCAGCAGTCAAAACACCGGGGAGCTGTTTTTT. Translation gives CASSQNTGELFF.

Only a few counts were recorded for this clone. The V and J genes are TRBV4-1 and TRBJ1-1; no reliable D call. CDR1 MGHRA and CDR2 YSYEKL come from the germline V gene. With 1 base removed from V and 1 base from J, the gap between germline ends came to 13 bases. This CDR3 region has 16 residues. CDR3 DNA: TGCGCCAGCAGCCAAGTTTGGCGAACAGCGAACACTGAAGCTTTCTTT. Its translation: CASSQVWRTANTEAFF.